This T cell receptor beta chain was recovered during a study of CD8+ T cells in alopecia areata. In this sample, this clone turned up once. Its antigen is currently unknown. Study-level points and caveats: Lesional scalp, especially alopecia totalis/universalis, showed higher clonality than normal scalp. During tofacitinib treatment, many expanded lesional clones remained in scalp and blood. Links between baseline CD8+ expansion and response need larger treated cohorts.

TCR sequencing used cDNA made by reverse transcription of extracted RNA. Using immunoSEQ multiplex PCR, the repertoire was profiled, and TCRdb retains in-frame clones only, with some absent. The table records approximately 110,000 clones, around three fifths of them present only once. Treatment noted: oral pan-JAK inhibitor, 5-10 mg twice daily. This TCR was sampled from a human donor with alopecia areata. Material: CD4+ T cells sorted from blood, obtained at week 24, from a patient treated with tofacitinib.

The CDR3 here is CAWSVGLAGDEQFF. The CDR3 DNA is TGTGCCTGGAGTGTTGGACTAGCGGGGGATGAGCAGTTCTTC. This chain connects TRBV30 to TRBJ2-1, with 13 positions matching TRBD2. In germline, CDR1 is GTSNPN, CDR2 SVGIG (reference sequence). The CDR3 covers 14 residues. V trimming: 0 bases; J trimming: 8 bases; junction bases outside the gene matches: 1.